One sample yielded the 13 T cell receptor beta chains listed below, sequenced in a study of Ad26.COV2.S vaccination and SARS-CoV-2 variants. Generated by immunoSEQ multiplex PCR, the TCRdb table keeps only in-frame clones and is missing some. The table includes about 350,000 clones, about 92% detected once. This specimen consisted of peripheral blood, obtained after recovery from COVID-19. These receptors were obtained from a human donor who had recovered from COVID-19.

V usage is TRBV7-6 and J usage is TRBJ1-4; 10 bases match TRBD1. Germline V gives CDR1 SGHVS, CDR2 FNYEAQ. V shed 1 base, J shed 5 bases, and the junction held 1 base outside the gene matches. The CDR3 consists of 15 residues. CDR3 amino acids: CASSLGGQGNEKLFF. The CDR3 nucleotides read TGTGCCAGCAGCTTAGGGGGACAGGGGAATGAAAAACTGTTTTTT.

The chain combines TRBV11-2 with TRBJ1-1; D remains unclear. Germline loops: CDR1 SGHAT, CDR2 FQNNGV. This CDR3 region has 14 residues. V lost 5 bases and J lost 1, with 11 bases in between. The CDR3 DNA sequence: TGTGCCAGCAGCATCCCTCTACAGAACACTGAAGCTTTCTTT. The encoded protein is CASSIPLQNTEAFF.

The chain combines TRBV6-1 with TRBJ1-2; 7 bases map to TRBD1. J was trimmed by 4 bases and V by 3 bases; bases with no gene match: 8. Germline V gives CDR1 MNHNS, CDR2 SASEGT. The CDR3 has 15 residues. The CDR3 DNA reads as TGTGCCAGCAGTGAGACAGGGTGGTATTCCTATGGCTACACCTTC. It translates to CASSETGWYSYGYTF.

The CDR3 coding sequence is TGTGCCAGCAGTCACGGGGCCGTGGGGTCGCAGACCCAGTACTTC. As protein: CASSHGAVGSQTQYF. The chain couples TRBV2 to TRBJ2-5; D assignment may be TRBD1 or TRBD2 (5 bases each). V was cut by 5 bases and J by 6 bases, with 19 bases left in between. Germline lookup yields CDR1 SNHLY and CDR2 FYNNEI. The CDR3 is 15 residues long.

The rearrangement links TRBV5-1 to TRBJ2-7; D unclear. This CDR3 is built from 15 residues. Germline V gene lookup returns CDR1 SGHRS and CDR2 YFSETQ. Trimming pared 0 bases from V and 0 bases from J, leaving 10 bases between. The CDR3: CASSLGRWSSYEQYF. The CDR3 DNA reads as TGCGCCAGCAGCTTGGGACGATGGAGCTCCTACGAGCAGTACTTC.

The chain recombines TRBV2 with TRBJ2-2; D is unclear. V lost 2 bases to trimming and J lost 5 bases, with 6 bases between them. CDR3 length: 13 amino acids. Germline loops: CDR1 SNHLY, CDR2 FYNNEI. CDR3 DNA: TGTGCCAGCAGTGAATCCATGACCGGGGAGCTGTTTTTT. Its translation is CASSESMTGELFF.

This rearrangement joins TRBV7-2 to TRBJ1-1; 7 positions agree with TRBD1. V dropped 5 bases and J dropped 4; count of bases not matched to a gene: 4. Germline loops: CDR1 SGHTA, CDR2 FQGNSA. The CDR3 extends over 13 amino acids. The CDR3 is CASSGRQGTEAFF. CDR3 bases: TGTGCCAGCAGCGGACGACAGGGCACTGAAGCTTTCTTT.

The V gene is TRBV4-1, the J gene TRBJ2-3, with 9 nucleotides matching TRBD2. Germline assignment: CDR1 MGHRA and CDR2 YSYEKL. The CDR3 is 17 amino acids. Trimming took 0 bases from V and 3 from J; bases not matched to a gene: 7. The CDR3 loop reads CASSQESMAGGTDTQYF. CDR3 DNA sequence: TGCGCCAGCAGCCAAGAAAGTATGGCGGGGGGGACAGATACGCAGTATTTT.

The gene calls are TRBV15 and TRBJ1-5; TRBD1 agrees at 7 bases. Germline CDR1 and CDR2: LNHNV and YYDKDF (reference sequence). The junction had 5 bases not matched to a gene; V was cut back by 3 bases and J by 3 bases. CDR3 length: 15 amino acids. CDR3 coding DNA: TGTGCCACCAGCAGTACAGGGGCCAACAATCAGCCCCAGCATTTT. Amino acids: CATSSTGANNQPQHF.

V usage is TRBV14 and J usage is TRBJ2-7, with D possibly called TRBD1 or TRBD2 (5 bases each). Germline CDR1 is SGHDN and CDR2 is FVKESK. This CDR3 has 15 residues. Trimming removed 0 bases at V and 0 bases at J, with 9 bases between. In DNA form, the CDR3 reads TGTGCCAGCAGCCAAGAATGGGGGAGCTCCTACGAGCAGTACTTC. Its translation: CASSQEWGSSYEQYF.

This clone has a single count. This rearrangement joins TRBV12-3 or TRBV12-4 to TRBJ2-5; D gene uncertain. Between the trimmed V and J ends, which lost 6 bases and 5 bases, there was a span of 13 bases. The CDR3 spans 13 residues. The chain's CDR3 is CASSARLGETQYF. In DNA form, the CDR3 reads TGTGCCAGCAGCGCACGATTGGGGGAGACCCAGTACTTC.

The genes are TRBV13 and TRBJ2-1, with 8 positions matching TRBD2. V lost 5 bases to trimming and J lost 3 bases; unmatched junction nucleotides: 15. CDR1 is PRHDT and CDR2 is FYEKMQ in the germline V gene (reference sequence). There are 18 residues in the CDR3. The CDR3 protein is CASSPEPGAGGNYNEQFF. The CDR3 nucleotides read TGTGCCAGCAGCCCCGAGCCGGGGGCGGGGGGAAACTACAATGAGCAGTTCTTC.

The genes are TRBV4-3 and TRBJ2-5; no reliable D call. The CDR3 sequence is 14 residues long. V lost 0 bases and J 2 bases, leaving 7 bases between the germline ends. The germline gives CDR1 LGHNA, CDR2 YSLEER. The CDR3 nucleotides are TGCGCCAGCAGCCAAGAACCGTATCAAGAGACCCAGTACTTC. It translates to CASSQEPYQETQYF.